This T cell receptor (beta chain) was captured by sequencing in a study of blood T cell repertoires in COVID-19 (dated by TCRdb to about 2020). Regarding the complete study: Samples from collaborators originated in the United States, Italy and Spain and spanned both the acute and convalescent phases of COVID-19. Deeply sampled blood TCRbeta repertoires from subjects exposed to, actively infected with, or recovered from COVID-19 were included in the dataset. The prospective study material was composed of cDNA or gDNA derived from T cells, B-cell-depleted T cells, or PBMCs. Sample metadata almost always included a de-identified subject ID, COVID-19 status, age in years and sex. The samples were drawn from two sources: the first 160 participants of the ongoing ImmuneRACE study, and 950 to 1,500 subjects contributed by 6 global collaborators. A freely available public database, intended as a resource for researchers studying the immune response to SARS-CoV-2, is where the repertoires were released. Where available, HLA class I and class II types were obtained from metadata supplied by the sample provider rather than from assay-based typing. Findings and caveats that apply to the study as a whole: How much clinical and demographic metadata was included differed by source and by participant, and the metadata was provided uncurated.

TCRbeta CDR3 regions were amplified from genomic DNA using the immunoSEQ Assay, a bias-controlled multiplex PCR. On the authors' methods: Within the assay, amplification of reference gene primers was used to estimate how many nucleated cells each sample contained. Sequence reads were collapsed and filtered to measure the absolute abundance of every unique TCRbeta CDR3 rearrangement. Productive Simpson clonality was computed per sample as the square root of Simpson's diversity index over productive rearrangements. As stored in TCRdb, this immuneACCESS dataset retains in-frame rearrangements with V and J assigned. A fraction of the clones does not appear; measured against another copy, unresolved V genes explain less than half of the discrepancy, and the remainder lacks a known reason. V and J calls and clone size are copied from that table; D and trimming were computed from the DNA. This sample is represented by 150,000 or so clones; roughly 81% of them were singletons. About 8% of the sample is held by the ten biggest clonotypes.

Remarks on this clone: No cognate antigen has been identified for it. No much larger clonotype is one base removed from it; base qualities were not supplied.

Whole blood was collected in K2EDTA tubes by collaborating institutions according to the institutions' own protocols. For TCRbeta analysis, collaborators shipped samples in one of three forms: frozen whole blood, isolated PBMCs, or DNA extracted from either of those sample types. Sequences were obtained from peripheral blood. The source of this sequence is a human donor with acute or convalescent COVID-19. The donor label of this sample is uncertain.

The nucleotide sequence reads TGTGCCAGCAGCGTAGGGGGAACAGGGGTGTCATTAGTTGATTCACCCCTCCACTTT. Translated, this gives CASSVGGTGVSLVDSPLHF. This sequence uses TRBV9 and TRBJ1-6; TRBD1 lines up with 7 middle nucleotides. As encoded in the germline V gene, CDR1 is SGDLS while CDR2 is YYNGEE. Relative to germline, V is missing 0 bases and J is missing 8 bases, with 17 bases of the junction outside any gene match. The CDR3 runs 19 amino acids, cysteine and phenylalanine included. Of all the DNA, just the CDR3 is kept, 57 bases in frame from base 1.